The 7 T cell receptor beta chains reported below all come from one sample, sequenced in a study of blood T cells in healthy people across ages. It was with a sample-barcoded 5' primer and a J-beta primer mix that a second PCR of roughly 6 to 12 cycles was run. A single record per CDR3 protein comes from TCRdb applying MiXCR to the 5' RACE reads. The repertoire has 1.6 million or so distinct CDR3 sequences, about 35% of them found once; the top ten carry 11%. The sequencing sample was made of blood. Receptors originate from a woman in her 30s in good health.

In this sample, this clonotype turned up a few times. This chain connects TRBV20-1 to TRBJ2-3, with D unclear. The V end was cut by 3 bases, the J end by 2 bases, with 12 bases between. From germline, CDR1 is DFQATT and CDR2 SNEGSKA (reference sequence). The CDR3 is 14 amino acids. The CDR3 sequence is CSASSRLNTDTQYF. CDR3 nucleotides: TGCAGTGCTAGCTCAAGACTGAACACAGATACGCAGTATTTT.

V usage is TRBV5-1 and J usage is TRBJ2-1, with unresolved D. The CDR3 runs 16 residues. The V and J ends lost 2 bases and 0 bases respectively, with 12 bases between them. CDR1 and CDR2 from the germline V gene are SGHRS and YFSETQ. CDR3 in DNA: TGCGCCAGCAGCTTCCAAACTACGAGCTCCTACAATGAGCAGTTCTTC. It codes for CASSFQTTSSYNEQFF.

CDR3 region: CASSQDRQFNQPQHF. The CDR3 DNA reads TGCGCCAGCAGCCAAGATAGGCAGTTTAATCAGCCCCAGCATTTT. This rearrangement joins TRBV4-1 to TRBJ1-5, with D hard to call. The CDR3 is 15 residues long. Germline V gives CDR1 MGHRA, CDR2 YSYEKL. The V gene lost 0 bases and the J gene lost 4 bases, with 10 bases spanning the gap.

V and J are TRBV21-1 and TRBJ2-4; the table calls TRBD1, which could not be checked here. The end of the DNA fits TRBJ2-7 better, so the J call may be wrong. TRBV21-1 is assigned pseudogene status. The CDR3 spans 15 residues. The CDR3: CASSKEAGTRDEQYF. DNA of the CDR3: TGTGCCAGCAGCAAAGAGGCAGGGACGAGGGACGAGCAGTACTTC.

This sequence joins TRBV6-4 and TRBJ2-5, with D tentatively TRBD1 (5 bases). The germline gives CDR1 MRHNA, CDR2 SNTAGT. This CDR3 contains 15 residues. Trimming removed 0 bases at V and 5 bases at J, with 13 bases between. The CDR3 nucleotides are TGTGCCAGCAGTGACTCGGGTCTCTCAGGGGAGACCCAGTACTTC. Amino acid sequence: CASSDSGLSGETQYF.

This clonotype has more than one count but fewer than ten. This chain connects TRBV27 to TRBJ2-7, with 7 bases matching TRBD2. V was clipped by 8 bases and J by 0 bases; unmatched bases: 7. CDR1 MNHEY and CDR2 SMNVEV come from the germline V gene (reference sequence). CDR3 length: 14 amino acids. The CDR3 protein is CASRRAGSSYEQYF. The CDR3 bases are TGTGCCAGCCGACGAGCGGGGAGCTCCTACGAGCAGTACTTC.

This clonotype was detected a few times. The rearrangement uses TRBV7-9 and TRBJ2-6; D perhaps matches TRBD2 (5 bases). There are 16 residues in the CDR3. V lost 1 base and J lost 0, with 7 bases in between. CDR1 and CDR2 (germline): SEHNR, FQNEAQ (reference sequence). The CDR3 DNA reads TGTGCCAGCAGCTTAGGAGGGCTCTCTGGGGCCAACGTCCTGACTTTC. This translates into CASSLGGLSGANVLTF.